These 10 T cell receptor beta chains came from one sample sequenced in a study of blood T cells in healthy people across ages. Next came a second PCR, run for about 7 to 11 cycles, which used a sample-barcoded 5' primer along with a J-beta primer mix. MiXCR, run by TCRdb on the 5' RACE reads, gives a single entry per CDR3 protein. The sample carries more than 1,400,000 distinct CDR3 sequences, roughly 40% recorded once. Sequencing used blood. These receptors all come from a woman under 30 in good health.

J is TRBJ1-1 and V is TRBV4-1; D might be TRBD1 (5 bases). The CDR3 consists of 16 residues. The V gene lost 7 bases and the J gene lost 0 bases, with 18 bases spanning the gap. Germline loops: CDR1 MGHRA, CDR2 YSYEKL. CDR3 sequence reads: CASNPQMTAMNTEAFF. CDR3 sequence (DNA): TGCGCCAGCAACCCTCAAATGACAGCTATGAACACTGAAGCTTTCTTT.

The rearrangement links TRBV21-1 to TRBJ2-1; the table's D gene call, TRBD2, was not cross checked with the DNA. TRBV21-1 is deemed a pseudogene. The CDR3 is 22 residues long. This chain's CDR3 is CASSGRRSGRPVKALKCNEQFF. For the CDR3, the DNA is TGTGCCAGCAGCGGACGACGAAGCGGGAGGCCTGTTAAAGCCCTCAAATGCAATGAGCAGTTCTTC.

This clonotype was seen many times. The rearrangement links TRBV25-1 to TRBJ2-1; D remains unclear. CDR1 and CDR2 from the germline V gene are MGHDK and SYGVNS. This CDR3 is 13 amino acids long. The ends were cut back, 4 bases at V and 4 bases at J, with 8 bases in the middle. CDR3: CASSALGYNEQFF. In DNA, the CDR3 is TGTGCCAGCAGTGCCCTGGGATACAATGAGCAGTTCTTC.

The chain links TRBV9 to TRBJ2-4, with D perhaps TRBD1 (5 bases). The CDR3 is made up of 20 amino acids. V lost 3 bases, J lost 0 bases, and 25 bases lay in between. From germline, CDR1 is SGDLS and CDR2 YYNGEE. The CDR3 DNA reads as TGTGCCAGCAGCGAGGGATTTGGGGCAGAGACAACGCTAGCCAAAAACATTCAGTACTTC. Translating it yields CASSEGFGAETTLAKNIQYF.

This clonotype came up a few times. This sequence joins TRBV4-1 and TRBJ2-7, with unresolved D. This CDR3 has 12 residues. Per germline, CDR1 MGHRA and CDR2 YSYEKL. The V and J ends lost 0 bases and 8 bases respectively, with 8 bases between them. CDR3 nucleotide sequence: TGCGCCAGCAGCCAAGATTTTGGGAAGCAGTACTTC. Its protein is CASSQDFGKQYF.

This clonotype came up once. This chain connects TRBV7-6 to TRBJ2-5; 15 nucleotides line up with TRBD2. V trimming: 2 bases; J trimming: 4 bases; junction bases outside the gene matches: 5. CDR3 length: 17 amino acids. Germline CDR1 SGHVS, CDR2 FNYEAQ. Written as DNA, the CDR3 is TGTGCCAGCAGCTTAAAAGGACTAGCGGGGGGGCCAGAGACCCAGTACTTC. This encodes CASSLKGLAGGPETQYF.

The chain couples TRBV7-8 to TRBJ2-7; TRBD1 or TRBD2 may be the D gene (6 bases each). Trimming took off 7 bases at V and 3 bases at J, with 25 bases between the two ends. Per the germline V gene, CDR1 is SGHVS and CDR2 is FQNEAQ. The CDR3 runs to 17 residues. CDR3 sequence reads: CASTSPIRGRSLYEQYF. The CDR3 nucleotides read TGTGCCAGCACCTCGCCCATCCGGGGGCGCAGTCTCTACGAGCAGTACTTC.

Points on this clonotype: The DNA is omitted, as the CDR3 cannot be located on it reliably, and the CDR3 follows TCRdb's listing. The chain recombines TRBV29-1 with TRBJ1-2; the D segment call TRBD1 is taken from the table without a DNA check. The germline V gene has CDR1 SQVTM and CDR2 ANQGSEA. The CDR3 region is 13 residues in length, termini included. This CDR3 reads CSVTPAGTYGCTF.

Worth noting for this clonotype: A clone one base away is much larger, so this may be a read error. The chain employs TRBV9 and TRBJ2-5; possibly TRBD1 for D (6 bases). The V end lost 4 bases, the J end lost 7 bases, and 14 bases lay between the germline ends. The CDR3 totals 13 residues. CDR1 is SGDLS and CDR2 is YYNGEE in the germline V gene. CDR3 in amino acids: CASSRGTKGTQYF. The CDR3 DNA sequence: TGTGCCAGCAGCCGAGGGACAAAAGGGACCCAGTACTTC.

The rearrangement joins TRBV29-1 to TRBJ1-1; D is ambiguous. The V gene's germline CDR1 is SQVTM and CDR2 ANQGSEA. The CDR3 contains 11 residues. The V and J ends lost 2 bases and 7 bases respectively, with 8 bases between them. DNA of the CDR3: TGCAGCGTTGAACGTGTTCGTGAAGCTTTCTTT. Protein: CSVERVREAFF.